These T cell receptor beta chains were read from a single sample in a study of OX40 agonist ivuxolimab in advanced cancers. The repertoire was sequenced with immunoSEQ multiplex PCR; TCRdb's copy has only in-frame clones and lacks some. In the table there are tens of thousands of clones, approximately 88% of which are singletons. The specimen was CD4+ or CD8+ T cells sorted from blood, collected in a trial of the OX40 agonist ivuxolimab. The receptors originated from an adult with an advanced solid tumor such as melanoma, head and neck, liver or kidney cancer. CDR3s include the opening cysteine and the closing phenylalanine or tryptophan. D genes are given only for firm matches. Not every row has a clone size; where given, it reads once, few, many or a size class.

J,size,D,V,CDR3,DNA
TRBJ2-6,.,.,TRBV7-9,CASSNILGSGANVLTF,TGTGCCAGCAGCAACATCCTCGGCTCTGGGGCCAACGTCCTGACTTTC
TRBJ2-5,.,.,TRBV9,CASSVGGSAQETQYF,TGTGCCAGCAGCGTAGGGGGTAGCGCCCAAGAGACCCAGTACTTC
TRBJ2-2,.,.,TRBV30,CAWSPDGGRNTGELFF,TGTGCCTGGAGCCCTGATGGGGGCAGGAACACCGGGGAGCTGTTTTTT
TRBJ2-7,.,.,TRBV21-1,CASSNGVCYEQYF,TGTGCCAGCAGCAATGGGGTTTGCTACGAGCAGTACTTC
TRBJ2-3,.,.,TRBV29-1,CSVPLGGADTQYF,TGCAGCGTCCCCCTCGGTGGCGCAGATACGCAGTATTTT
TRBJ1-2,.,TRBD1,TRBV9,CASSVDGGQASYGYTF,TGTGCCAGCAGCGTAGATGGGGGACAGGCCTCCTATGGCTACACCTTC
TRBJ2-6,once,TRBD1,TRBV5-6,CASSLGQGASIGANVLTF,TGTGCCAGCAGCTTGGGCCAGGGGGCTTCTATTGGGGCCAACGTCCTGACTTTC
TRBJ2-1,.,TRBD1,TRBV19,CASRLQGNEQFF,TGTGCCAGTAGACTACAGGGGAATGAGCAGTTCTTC
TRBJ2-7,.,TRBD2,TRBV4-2,CASSQGSGGSSYEQYF,TGTGCCAGCAGCCAAGGTAGCGGGGGGAGCTCCTACGAGCAGTACTTC
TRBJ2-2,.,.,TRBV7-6,CASSHPGRGLNTGELFF,TGTGCCAGCAGCCACCCCGGGCGGGGATTGAACACCGGGGAGCTGTTTTTT
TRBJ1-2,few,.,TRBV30,CAWSVPSFLRGYTF,TGTGCCTGGAGTGTACCCTCCTTCTTGCGCGGCTACACCTTC
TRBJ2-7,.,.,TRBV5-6,CASSLGSTRYEQYF,TGTGCCAGCAGCTTGGGGTCGACCCGCTACGAGCAGTACTTC
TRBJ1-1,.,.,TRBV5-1,CASTRGMNTEAFF,TGTGCCAGCACGCGTGGGATGAACACTGAAGCTTTCTTT
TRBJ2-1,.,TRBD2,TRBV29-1,CSVEGLPRTREGNNEQFF,TGCAGCGTTGAAGGTCTACCCAGAACAAGGGAGGGGAACAATGAGCAGTTCTTC
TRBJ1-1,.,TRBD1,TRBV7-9,CASSPRDRLRAFF,TGTGCCAGCAGCCCGCGGGACAGATTGAGAGCTTTCTTT
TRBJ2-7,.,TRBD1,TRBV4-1,CASSQEDRALSYEQYF,TGCGCCAGCAGCCAAGAGGACAGGGCGCTATCCTACGAGCAGTACTTC
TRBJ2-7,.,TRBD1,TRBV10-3,CAISARDRVSDEQYF,TGTGCCATCAGTGCACGGGACAGGGTTTCCGACGAGCAGTACTTC
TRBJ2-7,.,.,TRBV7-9,CASGLSGHYEQYF,TGTGCCAGCGGCCTCTCAGGACACTACGAGCAGTACTTC
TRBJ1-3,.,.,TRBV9,CASSLGQGNTIYF,TGTGCCAGCAGCCTAGGACAGGGAAACACCATATATTTT
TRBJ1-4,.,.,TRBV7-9,CASSSGRGEKLFF,TGTGCCAGCAGTTCCGGTCGGGGGGAAAAACTGTTTTTT
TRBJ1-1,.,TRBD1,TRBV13,CASSLGPLTGGTEAFF,TGTGCCAGCAGCTTAGGACCTCTTACAGGGGGCACTGAAGCTTTCTTT
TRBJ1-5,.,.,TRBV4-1,CASSQGVQALNQPQHF,TGCGCCAGCAGTCAAGGGGTACAGGCGCTCAATCAGCCCCAGCATTTT
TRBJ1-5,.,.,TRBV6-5,CASRQISSNQPQHF,TGTGCCAGCAGACAGATTTCTAGCAATCAGCCCCAGCATTTT
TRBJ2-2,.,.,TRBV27,CASSPGTGELFF,TGTGCCAGCAGCCCAGGCACCGGGGAGCTGTTTTTT